Listed below are T cell receptor beta chains from one sample, sequenced in a study of CD8 T cells in Susac syndrome. TCRdb reprocessed the immunoSEQ multiplex PCR reads via MiXCR and lists one record per CDR3 protein. The sample contains about 200,000 distinct CDR3 sequences, 95% of which appear only once. The sample was CD4+ T cells from PBMCs. These TCRs come from a human donor with multiple sclerosis. CDR3s leave out the opening cysteine and the closing phenylalanine or tryptophan.

TRBV10-3	AISEGGLEYEQF
TRBV20-1	SALDRSHTDTQY
TRBV20-1	SSMGRGTEAF
TRBV25-1	ASSDPTDSPYEQY
TRBV5-4	ASSVALNTEAF
TRBV25-1	ASSETTATEAF
TRBV3-1	ASSQDWQVNSPLH
TRBV3-1	ASSPITSGANVLT
TRBV9	ASSPRTGSDSPLH
TRBV30	AWSSAQGTNGYT
TRBV3-1	ASVPGQGGSPLH
TRBV9	ASSVSAGTTYTGELF
TRBV7-9	ASSSSGTPETQY
TRBV9	ASSGGWTGLSPSFDEQY
TRBV18	ASSGEGETQY
TRBV7-2	ASSLVLLNFGETQY
TRBV29-1	SVLRRTREQY
TRBV9	ASSVMGFGETQY
TRBV12-3/TRBV12-4	ASSSQGVRSQNTQY
TRBV7-7	ASSPDSGGSPLH
TRBV30	AWSDLAGVYEQY
TRBV7-9	ASSLAQGLAGAYTDTQY